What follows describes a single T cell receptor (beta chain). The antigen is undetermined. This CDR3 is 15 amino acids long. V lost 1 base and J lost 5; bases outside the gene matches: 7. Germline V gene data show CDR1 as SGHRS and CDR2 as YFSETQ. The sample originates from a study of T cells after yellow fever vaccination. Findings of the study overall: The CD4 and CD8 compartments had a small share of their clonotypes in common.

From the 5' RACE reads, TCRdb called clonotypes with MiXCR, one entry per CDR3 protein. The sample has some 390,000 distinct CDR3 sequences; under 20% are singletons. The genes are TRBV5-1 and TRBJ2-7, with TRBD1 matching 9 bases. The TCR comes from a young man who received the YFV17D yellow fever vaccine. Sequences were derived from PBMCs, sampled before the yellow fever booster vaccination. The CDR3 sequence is CASSLKLGTGNEQYF. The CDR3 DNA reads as TGCGCCAGCAGCTTGAAGCTCGGGACAGGGAACGAGCAGTACTTC.